This section outlines one T cell receptor (beta chain) sequence together with its context. With a much larger clone just one base away, this may be a read error. Unsorted bulk tissue (roughly 17-34 mg) underwent RNA and DNA co-extraction. Patients carried chronic HBV infection without prior treatment. More than 85% viable tumor cells made up every tumor sample. The data originate from a study of tumor-infiltrating lymphocytes in primary liver carcinoma. Overall study context: Subjects consisted of male and female patients aged 30 to 69 years.

Starting from approximately 470 ng of total RNA, TCR beta cDNA was produced with a primer in the constant region. Three rounds of nested multiplex PCR with slightly modified ARM-PCR produced TCR beta libraries. In the first two PCR rounds, TRBV1-TRBV30 forward primers were paired with a C-beta reverse primer, and each round lasted about 10 cycles. TCRdb re-derived calls from the multiplex PCR reads in MiXCR, one entry per CDR3 protein. The table has about 59,000 distinct CDR3 sequences, less than 85% seen once; the top ten hold 55% to 70%. Trimming shortened V by 7 bases and J by 0 bases, and 11 bases separated the two germline ends. CDR1 LGHNT and CDR2 FRNRAP come from the germline V gene. The CDR3 has 14 residues.

The source is a man aged 35 to 55 with primary liver carcinoma and hepatitis B virus infection. The chain is built from TRBV12-5 and TRBJ2-3, with D uncertain. Sequencing was performed on liver tumor tissue from sampling region 2. As to subset: tumor region T2, inferior pole. For the CDR3, the DNA is TGTGCTAGTGCGGTCGCAACTAGCACAGATACGCAGTATTTT. It is translated as CASAVATSTDTQYF.